A selection of T cell receptor beta chains follows, all from one sample in a study of blood T cell repertoires in COVID-19. Method: immunoSEQ multiplex PCR; TCRdb's copy keeps in-frame clones and lacks some. The sample has under 80,000 clones; around 88% are singletons. Sequencing was carried out using peripheral blood. The receptors were sampled from a human donor in a cohort sampled during active COVID-19. Both conserved end residues are part of each CDR3. A D gene is named only where the DNA matches it firmly. Clone size is given for some rows only: seen once, a few or many times, or a class if the clone is expanded.

CDR3,DNA,V,size,D,J,length
CASSGIDREGTDTQYF,TGTGCCAGCAGTGGAATAGACAGGGAGGGCACAGATACGCAGTATTTT,TRBV2,NA,NA,TRBJ2-3,16
CASSPGTPYSNQPQHF,TGTGCCAGCAGTCCCGGGACACCCTATAGCAATCAGCCCCAGCATTTT,TRBV6-2/TRBV6-3,NA,NA,TRBJ1-5,16
CASSEKRSTEAFF,TGTGCCAGCAGTGAAAAACGGTCCACTGAAGCTTTCTTT,TRBV2,NA,NA,TRBJ1-1,13
CASSYEAFSRQYF,TGTGCCAGCAGTTACGAGGCGTTCTCTCGGCAGTACTTC,TRBV6-2/TRBV6-3,NA,NA,TRBJ2-7,13
CASKGMNTEAFF,TGTGCCAGCAAGGGGATGAACACTGAAGCTTTCTTT,TRBV12-3/TRBV12-4,NA,NA,TRBJ1-1,12
CASRSSGTGGWNTEAFF,TGTGCCAGCAGGTCCTCCGGGACAGGGGGCTGGAACACTGAAGCTTTCTTT,TRBV7-9,NA,TRBD1,TRBJ1-1,17
CASSMGTGREQYF,TGTGCCAGTAGTATGGGGACAGGGCGCGAGCAGTACTTC,TRBV19,NA,TRBD1,TRBJ2-7,13
CASSPQPINSGAYEQYF,TGTGCCAGCAGCCCTCAACCGATAAACAGCGGGGCTTACGAGCAGTACTTC,TRBV7-2,NA,TRBD2,TRBJ2-7,17
CASSPGASGAPYEQYF,TGTGCCAGCAGCCCGGGGGCTAGCGGGGCGCCCTACGAGCAGTACTTC,TRBV5-6,NA,TRBD2,TRBJ2-7,16
CASSLIAPPRSPLHF,TGTGCCAGCAGCTTAATAGCACCGCCGCGTTCACCCCTCCACTTT,TRBV7-9,NA,NA,TRBJ1-6,15
CASSESVEGTQYF,TGTGCCAGTAGTGAGTCAGTTGAGGGTACGCAGTATTTT,TRBV19,NA,NA,TRBJ2-3,13
CSASAQRHRKGLAGPLNEQFF,TGCAGTGCTAGTGCCCAGCGACACCGAAAGGGACTAGCGGGTCCCCTGAATGAGCAGTTCTTC,TRBV20-1,medium-sized,TRBD2,TRBJ2-1,21
CASKHQYYYEQYF,TGTGCCAGCAAGCATCAATACTACTACGAGCAGTACTTC,TRBV6-5,NA,NA,TRBJ2-7,13
CASSLDRGPYEQYF,TGCGCCAGCAGCTTAGACAGGGGTCCCTACGAGCAGTACTTC,TRBV5-1,NA,TRBD1,TRBJ2-7,14
CASSTLGASTDTQYF,TGTGCCAGCAGCACATTGGGGGCTAGCACAGATACGCAGTATTTT,TRBV7-3,NA,NA,TRBJ2-3,15
CASSVVGTGDYEQYF,TGTGCCAGCAGCGTAGTGGGGACAGGGGACTACGAGCAGTACTTC,TRBV9,NA,TRBD1,TRBJ2-7,15
CASSEVGGSYNSPLHF,TGTGCCAGCAGTGAAGTCGGAGGATCCTATAATTCACCCCTCCACTTT,TRBV6-1,NA,NA,TRBJ1-6,16
CASRTSGRSKDTQYF,TGTGCCAGCAGGACTAGCGGGAGGTCTAAGGATACGCAGTATTTT,TRBV25-1,NA,TRBD2,TRBJ2-3,15
CAWSGPAGGRTDTQYF,TGTGCCTGGAGTGGGCCGGCGGGAGGGCGCACAGATACGCAGTATTTT,TRBV30,NA,TRBD2,TRBJ2-3,16
CASKNSGALNTGELFF,TGTGCCAGTAAGAATTCAGGGGCACTGAACACCGGGGAGCTGTTTTTT,TRBV19,once,NA,TRBJ2-2,16
CASSDVGQGTDTQYF,TGTGCCAGCAGTGACGTAGGACAGGGCACCGATACGCAGTATTTT,TRBV6-1,NA,TRBD1,TRBJ2-3,15
CASSQKTGDTEAFF,TGTGCCAGCAGCCAAAAAACAGGGGACACTGAAGCTTTCTTT,TRBV7-9,NA,TRBD1,TRBJ1-1,14
CASSGQRQTQYF,TGTGCCAGCAGCGGACAGCGGCAGACCCAGTACTTC,TRBV2,NA,NA,TRBJ2-5,12
CASSLTPGKYEQYF,TGTGCCAGCAGCTTAACGCCAGGGAAGTACGAGCAGTACTTC,TRBV7-2,once,NA,TRBJ2-7,14